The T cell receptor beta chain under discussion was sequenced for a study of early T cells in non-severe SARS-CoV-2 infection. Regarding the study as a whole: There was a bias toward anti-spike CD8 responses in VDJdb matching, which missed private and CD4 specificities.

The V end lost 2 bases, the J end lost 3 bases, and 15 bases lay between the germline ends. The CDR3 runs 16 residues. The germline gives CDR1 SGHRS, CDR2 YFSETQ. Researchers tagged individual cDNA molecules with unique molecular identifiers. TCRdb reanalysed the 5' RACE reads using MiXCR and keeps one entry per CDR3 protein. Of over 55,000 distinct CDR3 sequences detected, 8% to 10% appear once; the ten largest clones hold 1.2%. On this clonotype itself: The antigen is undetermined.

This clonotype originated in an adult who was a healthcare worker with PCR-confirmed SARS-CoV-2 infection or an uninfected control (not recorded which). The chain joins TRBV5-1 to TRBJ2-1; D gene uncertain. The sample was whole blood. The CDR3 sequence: CASSLNPSLSYNEQFF. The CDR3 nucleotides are TGCGCCAGCAGCTTAAACCCGAGTCTGAGCTACAATGAGCAGTTCTTC.